The rows below give T cell receptor beta chains drawn from one sample of a study of blood T cell repertoires in COVID-19. Repertoires were generated with immunoSEQ multiplex PCR, while TCRdb's copy carries only in-frame clones and drops some. The repertoire holds around 170,000 clones, with about nine tenths as singletons. Sample: peripheral blood. These receptors were obtained from a man between 60 and 75 years old with acute or convalescent COVID-19. Each CDR3 is given with its conserved first and last residue. Fields, in order: D gene, clone size, J gene, V gene, CDR3 protein, CDR3 DNA. A D gene is named only where the DNA matches it firmly. A clone size is listed for some rows: how often the clone was seen (once, few, many), or a class if it is expanded.

D: TRBD2; size: NA; J: TRBJ2-1; V: TRBV7-9; CDR3: CASSFGLAGVNEQFF; DNA: TGTGCCAGCAGCTTCGGACTAGCGGGAGTCAATGAGCAGTTCTTC
D: NA; size: NA; J: TRBJ1-2; V: TRBV5-1; CDR3: CASSFRGQPRDGYTF; DNA: TGCGCCAGCAGCTTCCGGGGTCAACCGAGGGATGGCTACACCTTC
D: TRBD1; size: NA; J: TRBJ1-2; V: TRBV12-5; CDR3: CASGTAPFYGYTF; DNA: TGTGCTTCCGGGACAGCACCATTCTATGGCTACACCTTC
D: NA; size: few; J: TRBJ2-3; V: TRBV6-5; CDR3: CASKSSGTDTQYF; DNA: TGTGCCAGCAAAAGCAGCGGCACAGATACGCAGTATTTT
D: NA; size: NA; J: TRBJ1-2; V: TRBV19; CDR3: CASSPTGNYGYTF; DNA: TGTGCCAGTAGTCCTACAGGGAACTATGGCTACACCTTC
D: TRBD2; size: NA; J: TRBJ2-5; V: TRBV12-3/TRBV12-4; CDR3: CASTSGGGETQYF; DNA: TGTGCCAGCACGTCGGGGGGAGGAGAGACCCAGTACTTC
D: TRBD2; size: NA; J: TRBJ2-1; V: TRBV5-1; CDR3: CASSFKAGGGEQFF; DNA: TGCGCCAGCAGCTTCAAAGCGGGAGGGGGAGAGCAGTTCTTC
D: NA; size: NA; J: TRBJ2-1; V: TRBV30; CDR3: CAWAGVGEQFF; DNA: TGTGCCTGGGCAGGGGTCGGTGAGCAGTTCTTC
D: NA; size: NA; J: TRBJ1-1; V: TRBV6-1; CDR3: CASSERGRVGTEAFF; DNA: TGTGCCAGCAGTGAAAGGGGTAGGGTGGGCACTGAAGCTTTCTTT
D: TRBD1; size: NA; J: TRBJ1-2; V: TRBV6-6; CDR3: CASSSSDREISYTF; DNA: TGTGCCAGCAGTTCCTCGGACAGGGAAATAAGCTACACCTTC
D: NA; size: NA; J: TRBJ2-2; V: TRBV6-5; CDR3: CASRSLGGPGELFF; DNA: TGTGCCAGCAGGTCCCTCGGCGGTCCCGGGGAGCTGTTTTTT
D: TRBD1; size: NA; J: TRBJ1-6; V: TRBV7-9; CDR3: CASSPRQGAHSPLHF; DNA: TGTGCCAGCAGCCCGAGACAGGGGGCTCATTCACCCCTCCACTTT
D: NA; size: NA; J: TRBJ1-2; V: TRBV15; CDR3: CATSRDAETSYGYTF; DNA: TGTGCCACCAGCAGAGATGCGGAAACTAGCTATGGCTACACCTTC
D: TRBD1; size: NA; J: TRBJ1-1; V: TRBV9; CDR3: CASSGTGENTEAFF; DNA: TGTGCCAGCAGCGGGACAGGGGAGAACACTGAAGCTTTCTTT
D: TRBD1; size: once; J: TRBJ2-3; V: TRBV4-3; CDR3: CASSQQGQELYTDTQYF; DNA: TGCGCCAGCAGCCAGCAGGGACAGGAGCTATACACAGATACGCAGTATTTT
D: TRBD1; size: NA; J: TRBJ1-4; V: TRBV18; CDR3: CASSPEQGLNEKLFF; DNA: TGTGCCAGCTCACCAGAACAGGGGCTTAATGAAAAACTGTTTTTT
D: NA; size: NA; J: TRBJ1-5; V: TRBV18; CDR3: CASSPAGVDQPQHF; DNA: TGTGCCAGCTCACCCGCCGGTGTGGATCAGCCCCAGCATTTT
D: TRBD1; size: NA; J: TRBJ2-5; V: TRBV6-5; CDR3: CATEGQVEETQYF; DNA: TGTGCCACCGAGGGACAGGTTGAAGAGACCCAGTACTTC
D: NA; size: NA; J: TRBJ1-5; V: TRBV5-6; CDR3: CASSFAGPGQPQHF; DNA: TGTGCCAGCAGCTTCGCGGGGCCCGGTCAGCCCCAGCATTTT
D: NA; size: NA; J: TRBJ1-5; V: TRBV7-8; CDR3: CASSLGVSNQPQHF; DNA: TGTGCCAGCAGCCTCGGGGTTAGCAATCAGCCCCAGCATTTT
D: NA; size: NA; J: TRBJ2-3; V: TRBV18; CDR3: CASSPTQDSTDTQYF; DNA: TGTGCCAGCTCACCAACACAGGATAGCACAGATACGCAGTATTTT
D: NA; size: few; J: TRBJ1-1; V: TRBV18; CDR3: CASSPQRTDTEAFF; DNA: TGTGCCAGCTCACCACAACGGACAGACACTGAAGCTTTCTTT
D: NA; size: few; J: TRBJ1-2; V: TRBV9; CDR3: CASSAARNYGYTF; DNA: TGTGCCAGCAGCGCTGCCAGAAACTATGGCTACACCTTC
D: TRBD1; size: NA; J: TRBJ2-1; V: TRBV18; CDR3: CASSGQGNEQFF; DNA: TGTGCCAGCTCAGGACAGGGTAATGAGCAGTTCTTC
D: TRBD1; size: NA; J: TRBJ1-2; V: TRBV5-1; CDR3: CASSSGHRGQGISSGYGYTF; DNA: TGCGCCAGCAGCAGTGGACACCGAGGACAGGGAATTAGCAGTGGATATGGCTACACCTTC
D: TRBD1; size: NA; J: TRBJ1-3; V: TRBV29-1; CDR3: CSVGQGVSGNTIYF; DNA: TGCAGCGTTGGGCAGGGGGTTTCTGGAAACACCATATATTTT
D: NA; size: NA; J: TRBJ2-1; V: TRBV5-4; CDR3: CASSSGRSYNEQFF; DNA: TGTGCCAGCAGCTCGGGTCGCTCCTACAATGAGCAGTTCTTC
D: NA; size: NA; J: TRBJ1-6; V: TRBV11-3; CDR3: CASSLGGGFDSPLHF; DNA: TGTGCCAGCAGCTTAGGGGGGGGATTTGATTCACCCCTCCACTTT
D: TRBD1; size: NA; J: TRBJ2-7; V: TRBV2; CDR3: CASSESVGQGGYEQYF; DNA: TGTGCCAGCAGTGAAAGTGTTGGACAGGGGGGGTACGAGCAGTACTTC
D: NA; size: NA; J: TRBJ2-1; V: TRBV5-5; CDR3: CASSLLASSGNEQFF; DNA: TGTGCCAGCAGCTTGCTAGCGTCCAGCGGCAATGAGCAGTTCTTC
D: NA; size: NA; J: TRBJ1-2; V: TRBV6-5; CDR3: CASSPLTTYGYTF; DNA: TGTGCCAGCAGTCCCTTAACTACCTATGGCTACACCTTC
D: TRBD2; size: NA; J: TRBJ2-7; V: TRBV19; CDR3: CASKIGEGPYEQYF; DNA: TGTGCCAGTAAAATCGGGGAGGGCCCCTACGAGCAGTACTTC
D: NA; size: NA; J: TRBJ1-1; V: TRBV24-1; CDR3: CATRDSGGTEAFF; DNA: TGTGCCACGCGAGACAGCGGAGGGACTGAAGCTTTCTTT
D: NA; size: NA; J: TRBJ1-5; V: TRBV19; CDR3: CASSIDLSGFFSNQPQHF; DNA: TGTGCCAGTAGTATAGATCTATCCGGGTTCTTTAGCAATCAGCCCCAGCATTTT
D: NA; size: NA; J: TRBJ2-5; V: TRBV5-1; CDR3: CASSLDSPETQYF; DNA: TGCGCCAGCAGCTTAGACTCTCCGGAGACCCAGTACTTC
D: NA; size: NA; J: TRBJ2-6; V: TRBV2; CDR3: CASSEEGVGANVLTF; DNA: TGTGCCAGCAGTGAAGAGGGGGTTGGGGCCAACGTCCTGACTTTC
D: NA; size: NA; J: TRBJ2-3; V: TRBV5-4; CDR3: CASSPQGSTDTQYF; DNA: TGTGCCAGCAGCCCCCAGGGCTCCACAGATACGCAGTATTTT
D: NA; size: NA; J: TRBJ1-5; V: TRBV30; CDR3: CAWSVRGGLDQPQHF; DNA: TGTGCCTGGAGTGTACGCGGCGGGTTAGATCAGCCCCAGCATTTT
D: NA; size: NA; J: TRBJ1-1; V: TRBV5-5; CDR3: CASSLRGDSRDTEAFF; DNA: TGTGCCAGCAGCTTGCGGGGGGACTCCCGGGACACTGAAGCTTTCTTT
D: NA; size: NA; J: TRBJ1-4; V: TRBV10-3; CDR3: CATRQNNEKLFF; DNA: TGTGCCACCAGACAGAATAATGAAAAACTGTTTTTT
D: NA; size: NA; J: TRBJ1-2; V: TRBV5-1; CDR3: CASSLDQGRNGYTF; DNA: TGCGCCAGCAGCTTAGATCAGGGGAGAAATGGCTACACCTTC
D: NA; size: NA; J: TRBJ2-5; V: TRBV5-4; CDR3: CASSLWGLGGETQYF; DNA: TGTGCCAGCAGCTTGTGGGGACTGGGGGGAGAGACCCAGTACTTC
D: TRBD1; size: NA; J: TRBJ1-1; V: TRBV18; CDR3: CASSPGQGSEAFF; DNA: TGTGCCAGCTCACCTGGACAGGGTTCAGAAGCTTTCTTT